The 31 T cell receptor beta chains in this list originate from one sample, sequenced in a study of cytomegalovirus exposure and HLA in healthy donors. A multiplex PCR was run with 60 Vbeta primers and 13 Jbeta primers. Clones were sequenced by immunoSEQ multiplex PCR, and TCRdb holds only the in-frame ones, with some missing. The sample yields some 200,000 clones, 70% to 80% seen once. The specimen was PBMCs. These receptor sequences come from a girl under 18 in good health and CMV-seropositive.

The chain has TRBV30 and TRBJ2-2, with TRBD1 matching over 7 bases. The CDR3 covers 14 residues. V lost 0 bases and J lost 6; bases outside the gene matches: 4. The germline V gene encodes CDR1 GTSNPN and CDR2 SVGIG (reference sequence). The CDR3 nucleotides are TGTGCCTGGAGTGTACAGGGGCAGGCCGGGGAGCTGTTTTTT. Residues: CAWSVQGQAGELFF.

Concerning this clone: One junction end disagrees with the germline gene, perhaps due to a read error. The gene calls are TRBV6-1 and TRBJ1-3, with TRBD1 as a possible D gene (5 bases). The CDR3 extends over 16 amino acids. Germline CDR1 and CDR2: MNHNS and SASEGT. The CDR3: CASGERGLSSGNTIYF. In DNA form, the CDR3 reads TGTGCCAGCGGTGAAAGGGGCCTGAGCTCTGGAAACACCATATATTTT.

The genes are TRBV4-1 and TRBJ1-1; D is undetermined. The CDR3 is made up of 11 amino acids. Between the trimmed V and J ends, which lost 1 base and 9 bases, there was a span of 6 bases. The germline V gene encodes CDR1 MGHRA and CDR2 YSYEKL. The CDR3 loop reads CASSQGGKAFF. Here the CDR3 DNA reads TGCGCCAGCAGCCAAGGAGGAAAAGCTTTCTTT.

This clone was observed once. As DNA, the CDR3 is TGCGCCAGCAGCCAAGAGTCAGTGCGGGGTAGTAGCAATCAGCCCCAGCATTTT. It specifies CASSQESVRGSSNQPQHF. The chain couples TRBV4-3 to TRBJ1-5; no reliable D call. This CDR3 is built from 18 residues. Trimming took off 0 bases at V and 0 bases at J, with 15 bases between the two ends. Germline V CDR1 and CDR2: LGHNA, YSLEER.

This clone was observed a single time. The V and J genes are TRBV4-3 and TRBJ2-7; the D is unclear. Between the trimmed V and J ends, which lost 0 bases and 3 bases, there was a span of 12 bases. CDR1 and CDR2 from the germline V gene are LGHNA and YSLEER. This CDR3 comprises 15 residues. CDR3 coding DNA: TGCGCCAGCAGCCAAGATCGTGGAGCGTTCTACGAGCAGTACTTC. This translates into CASSQDRGAFYEQYF.

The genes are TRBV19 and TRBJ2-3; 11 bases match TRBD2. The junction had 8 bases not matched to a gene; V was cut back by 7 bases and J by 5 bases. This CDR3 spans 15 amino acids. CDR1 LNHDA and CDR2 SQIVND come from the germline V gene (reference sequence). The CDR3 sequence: CASTRLAGTIDTQYF. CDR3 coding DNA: TGTGCCAGTACCCGACTAGCGGGGACGATAGATACGCAGTATTTT.

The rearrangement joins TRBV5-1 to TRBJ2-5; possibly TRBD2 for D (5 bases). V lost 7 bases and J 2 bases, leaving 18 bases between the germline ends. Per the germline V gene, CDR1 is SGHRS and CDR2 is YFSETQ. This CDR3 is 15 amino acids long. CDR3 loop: CASARMSGEQETQYF. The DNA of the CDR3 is TGCGCCAGCGCAAGGATGAGTGGGGAGCAAGAGACCCAGTACTTC.

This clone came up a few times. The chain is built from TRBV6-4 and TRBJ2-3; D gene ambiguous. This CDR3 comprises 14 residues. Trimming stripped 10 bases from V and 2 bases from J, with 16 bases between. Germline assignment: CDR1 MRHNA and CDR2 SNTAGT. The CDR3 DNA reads TGTGCCACGGCAGGTTCGGTAGACACAGATACGCAGTATTTT. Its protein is CATAGSVDTDTQYF.

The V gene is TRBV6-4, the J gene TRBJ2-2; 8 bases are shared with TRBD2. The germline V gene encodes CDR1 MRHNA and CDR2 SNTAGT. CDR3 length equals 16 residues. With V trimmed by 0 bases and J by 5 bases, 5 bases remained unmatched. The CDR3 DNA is TGTGCCAGCAGTGACTCGAACGGGGGGGCGACCGGGGAGCTGTTTTTT. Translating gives CASSDSNGGATGELFF.

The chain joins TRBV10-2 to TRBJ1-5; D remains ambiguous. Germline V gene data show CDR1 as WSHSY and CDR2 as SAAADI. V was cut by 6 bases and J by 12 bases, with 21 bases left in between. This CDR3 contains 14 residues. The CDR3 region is CASRKEGGVGRQHF. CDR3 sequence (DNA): TGCGCCAGCAGAAAAGAGGGCGGGGTAGGGCGCCAGCATTTT.

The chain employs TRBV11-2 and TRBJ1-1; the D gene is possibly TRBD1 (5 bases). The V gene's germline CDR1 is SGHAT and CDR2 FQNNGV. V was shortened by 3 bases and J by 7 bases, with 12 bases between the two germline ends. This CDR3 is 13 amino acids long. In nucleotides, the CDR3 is TGTGCCAGCAGCTTGAGCCGACAGCTTGAAGCTTTCTTT. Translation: CASSLSRQLEAFF.

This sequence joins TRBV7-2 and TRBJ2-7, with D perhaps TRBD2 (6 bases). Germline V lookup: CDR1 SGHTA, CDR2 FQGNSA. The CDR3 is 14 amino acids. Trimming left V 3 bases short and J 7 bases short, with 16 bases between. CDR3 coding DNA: TGTGCCAGCAGCTTCGGGGGACCGGTTGAAGAGCAGTACTTC. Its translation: CASSFGGPVEEQYF.

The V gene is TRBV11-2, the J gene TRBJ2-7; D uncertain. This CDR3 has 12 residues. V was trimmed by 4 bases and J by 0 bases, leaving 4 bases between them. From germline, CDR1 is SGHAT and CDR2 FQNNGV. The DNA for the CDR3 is TGTGCCAGCAGCTCTAGCTCCTACGAGCAGTACTTC. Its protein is CASSSSSYEQYF.

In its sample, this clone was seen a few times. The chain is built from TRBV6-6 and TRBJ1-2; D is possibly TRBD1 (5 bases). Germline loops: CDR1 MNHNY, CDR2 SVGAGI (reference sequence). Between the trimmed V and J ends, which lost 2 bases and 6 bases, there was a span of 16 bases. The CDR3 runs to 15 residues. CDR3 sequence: CASSYQDKSVHGYTF. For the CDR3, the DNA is TGTGCCAGCAGTTACCAGGACAAATCGGTTCATGGCTACACCTTC.

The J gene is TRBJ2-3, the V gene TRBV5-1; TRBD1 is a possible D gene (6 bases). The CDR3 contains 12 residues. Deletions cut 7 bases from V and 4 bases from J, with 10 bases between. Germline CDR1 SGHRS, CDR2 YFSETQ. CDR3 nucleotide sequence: TGCGCCAGCCTGGACAGTTCAGATACGCAGTATTTT. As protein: CASLDSSDTQYF.

As DNA, the CDR3 is TGTGCCAGCAGCGGAGACAGGGTACGAGGAGAAAAACTGTTTTTT. Translating it yields CASSGDRVRGEKLFF. The rearrangement joins TRBV2 to TRBJ1-4; 7 positions match TRBD1. The J segment lost 8 bases and the V segment lost 6 bases, leaving 12 bases of the junction unmatched. Germline V gene lookup returns CDR1 SNHLY and CDR2 FYNNEI. The CDR3 is made up of 15 amino acids.

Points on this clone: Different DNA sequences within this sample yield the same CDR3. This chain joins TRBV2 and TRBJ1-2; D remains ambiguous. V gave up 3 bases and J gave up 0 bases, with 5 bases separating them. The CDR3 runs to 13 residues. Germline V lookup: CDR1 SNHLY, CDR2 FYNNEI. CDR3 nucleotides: TGTGCCAGCAGTGACGGAGCTAACTATGGCTACACCTTC. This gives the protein CASSDGANYGYTF.

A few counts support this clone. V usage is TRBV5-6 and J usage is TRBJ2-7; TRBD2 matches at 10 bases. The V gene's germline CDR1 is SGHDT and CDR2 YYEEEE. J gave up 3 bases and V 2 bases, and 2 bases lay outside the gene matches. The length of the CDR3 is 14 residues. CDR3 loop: CASSFSGGSYEQYF. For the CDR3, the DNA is TGTGCCAGCAGCTTTAGCGGGGGGAGCTACGAGCAGTACTTC.

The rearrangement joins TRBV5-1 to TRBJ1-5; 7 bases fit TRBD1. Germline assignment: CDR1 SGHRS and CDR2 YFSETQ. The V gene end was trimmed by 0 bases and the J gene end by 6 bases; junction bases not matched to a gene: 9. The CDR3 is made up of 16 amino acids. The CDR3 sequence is CASSLEGTAFGQPQHF. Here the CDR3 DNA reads TGCGCCAGCAGCTTGGAAGGGACAGCTTTCGGTCAGCCCCAGCATTTT. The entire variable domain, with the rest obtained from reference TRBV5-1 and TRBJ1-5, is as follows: KAGVTQTPRYLIKTRGQQVTLSCSPISGHRSVSWYQQTPGQGLQFLFEYFSETQRNKGNFPGRFSGRQFSNSRSEMNVSTLELGDSALYLCASSLEGTAFGQPQHFGDGTRLSIL.

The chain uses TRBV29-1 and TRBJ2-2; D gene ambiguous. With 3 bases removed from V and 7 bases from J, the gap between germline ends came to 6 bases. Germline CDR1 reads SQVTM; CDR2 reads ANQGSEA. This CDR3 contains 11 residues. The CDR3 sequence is CSVDGFGELFF. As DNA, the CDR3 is TGCAGCGTTGACGGGTTCGGGGAGCTGTTTTTT.

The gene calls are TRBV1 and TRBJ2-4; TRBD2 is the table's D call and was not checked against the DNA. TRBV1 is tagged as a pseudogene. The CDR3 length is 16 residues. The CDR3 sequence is CTSRPTRGLAKNIQYF. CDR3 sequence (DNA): TGCACCAGCAGACCTACCCGAGGCTTAGCCAAAAACATTCAGTACTTC.

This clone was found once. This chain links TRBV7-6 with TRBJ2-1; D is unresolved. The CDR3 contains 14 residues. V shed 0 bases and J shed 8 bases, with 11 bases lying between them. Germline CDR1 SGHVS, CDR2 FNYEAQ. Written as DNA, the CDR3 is TGTGCCAGCAGCTTAGCGCTAGGCAAGGATGAGCAGTTCTTC. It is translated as CASSLALGKDEQFF.

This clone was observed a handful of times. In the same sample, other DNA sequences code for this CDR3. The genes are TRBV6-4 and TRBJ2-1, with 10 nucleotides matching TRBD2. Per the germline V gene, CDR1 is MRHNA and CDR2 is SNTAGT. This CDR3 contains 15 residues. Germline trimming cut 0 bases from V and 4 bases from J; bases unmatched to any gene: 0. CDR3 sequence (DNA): TGTGCCAGCAGTGACTCGACTAGCGGGTACAATGAGCAGTTCTTC. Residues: CASSDSTSGYNEQFF.

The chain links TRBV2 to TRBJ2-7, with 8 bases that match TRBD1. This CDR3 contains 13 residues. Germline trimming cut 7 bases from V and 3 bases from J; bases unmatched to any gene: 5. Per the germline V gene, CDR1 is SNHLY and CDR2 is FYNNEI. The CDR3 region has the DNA TGTGCCAGCAAAGACAGGGGAATCTACGAGCAGTACTTC. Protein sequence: CASKDRGIYEQYF.

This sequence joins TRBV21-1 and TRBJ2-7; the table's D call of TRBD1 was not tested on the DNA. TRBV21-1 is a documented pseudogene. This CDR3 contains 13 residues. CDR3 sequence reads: CAGERDRGGEQYF. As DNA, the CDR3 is TGTGCCGGAGAACGGGACAGGGGTGGCGAGCAGTACTTC.

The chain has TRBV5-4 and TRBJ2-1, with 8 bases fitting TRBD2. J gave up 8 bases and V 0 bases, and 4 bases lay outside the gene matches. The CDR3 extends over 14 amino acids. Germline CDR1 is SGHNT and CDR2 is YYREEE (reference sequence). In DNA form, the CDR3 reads TGTGCCAGCAGCTTGGATAGCGGGGTCTATGAGCAGTTCTTC. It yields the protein CASSLDSGVYEQFF.

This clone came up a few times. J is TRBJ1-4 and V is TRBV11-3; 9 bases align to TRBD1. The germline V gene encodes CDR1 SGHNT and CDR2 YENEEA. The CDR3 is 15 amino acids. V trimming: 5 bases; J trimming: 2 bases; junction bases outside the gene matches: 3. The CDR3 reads CASSLGQGTNEKLFF. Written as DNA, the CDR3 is TGTGCCAGCAGCCTCGGACAGGGGACTAATGAAAAACTGTTTTTT. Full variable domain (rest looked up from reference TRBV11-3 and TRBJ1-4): EAGVVQSPRYKIIEKKQPVAFWCNPISGHNTLYWYLQNLGQGPELLIRYENEEAVDDSQLPKDRFSAERLKGVDSTLKIQPAELGDSAVYLCASSLGQGTNEKLFFGSGTQLSVL.

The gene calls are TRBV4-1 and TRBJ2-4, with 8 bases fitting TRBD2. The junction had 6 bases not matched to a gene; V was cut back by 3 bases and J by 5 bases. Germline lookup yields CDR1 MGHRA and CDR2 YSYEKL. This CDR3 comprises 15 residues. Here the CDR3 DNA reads TGCGCCAGCAGCCAGATAGCGGGGTCGCAAAACATTCAGTACTTC. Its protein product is CASSQIAGSQNIQYF.

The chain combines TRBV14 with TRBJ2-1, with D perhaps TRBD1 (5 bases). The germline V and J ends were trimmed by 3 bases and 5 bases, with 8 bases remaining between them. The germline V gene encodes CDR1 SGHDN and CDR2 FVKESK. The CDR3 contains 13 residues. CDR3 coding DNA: TGTGCCAGCAGCCAGAACAGGAACAATGAGCAGTTCTTC. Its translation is CASSQNRNNEQFF.

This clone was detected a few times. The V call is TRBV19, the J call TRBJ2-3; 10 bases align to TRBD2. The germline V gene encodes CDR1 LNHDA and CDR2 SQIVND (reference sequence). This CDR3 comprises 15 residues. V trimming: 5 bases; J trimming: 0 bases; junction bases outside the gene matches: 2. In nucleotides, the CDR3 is TGTGCCAGTAGTTCACTAGCGGGGAGCACAGATACGCAGTATTTT. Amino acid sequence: CASSSLAGSTDTQYF.

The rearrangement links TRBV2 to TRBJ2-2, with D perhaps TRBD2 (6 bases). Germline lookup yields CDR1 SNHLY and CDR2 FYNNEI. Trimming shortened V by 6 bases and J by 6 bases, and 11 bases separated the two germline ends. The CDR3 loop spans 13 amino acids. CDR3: CASRKTSSGELFF. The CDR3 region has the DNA TGTGCCAGCAGAAAAACTAGCTCCGGGGAGCTGTTTTTT.